This T cell receptor (beta chain) was identified during a study of T cell changes during pregnancy in multiple sclerosis. Germline CDR1 is SGHRS and CDR2 is YFSETQ. The CDR3 covers 16 residues. The V end lost 4 bases, the J end lost 0 bases, and 14 bases lay between the germline ends. Sequencing used immunoSEQ multiplex PCR; TCRdb keeps in-frame clones, though not all of them. The data show approximately 37,000 clones, with about 88% seen just once and about 4% held by the top ten. This clone appeared once. The clonotype comes from a female donor with multiple sclerosis, enrolled in a pregnancy study. Material: CD8+ T cells from peripheral blood mononuclear cells, obtained in the first trimester of pregnancy. The V and J genes are TRBV5-1 and TRBJ1-3; D perhaps matches TRBD1 (6 bases). CDR3 protein: CASSADRSFSGNTIYF. The CDR3 DNA follows: TGCGCCAGCAGCGCCGACAGGTCTTTCTCTGGAAACACCATATATTTT.